Described below is a single T cell receptor beta chain sequence and its context. Its antigen is not known. The data belong to a study of cytomegalovirus exposure and HLA in healthy donors. Study-wide findings and caveats: Excluded were some V segments that proved indistinguishable, including TRBV6-2 and TRBV6-3.

Per the germline V gene, CDR1 is SGDLS and CDR2 is YYNGEE. The length of the CDR3 is 17 residues. V lost 0 bases and J lost 6; bases outside the gene matches: 12. With 60 Vbeta and 13 Jbeta primers, the PCR was carried out. Profiled with immunoSEQ multiplex PCR; TCRdb holds only in-frame clones, not every one. The sample has around 150,000 clones, approximately 85% seen once. The sequencing input was PBMCs. The receptor was derived from a man between 18 and 29 years old in good health and CMV-seropositive. This chain links TRBV9 with TRBJ1-2; 9 bases are shared with TRBD1. CDR3 DNA sequence: TGTGCCAGCAGCGTAGATCCCTCCCGGACAGGGGAGAATGGCTACACCTTC. Its translation is CASSVDPSRTGENGYTF.